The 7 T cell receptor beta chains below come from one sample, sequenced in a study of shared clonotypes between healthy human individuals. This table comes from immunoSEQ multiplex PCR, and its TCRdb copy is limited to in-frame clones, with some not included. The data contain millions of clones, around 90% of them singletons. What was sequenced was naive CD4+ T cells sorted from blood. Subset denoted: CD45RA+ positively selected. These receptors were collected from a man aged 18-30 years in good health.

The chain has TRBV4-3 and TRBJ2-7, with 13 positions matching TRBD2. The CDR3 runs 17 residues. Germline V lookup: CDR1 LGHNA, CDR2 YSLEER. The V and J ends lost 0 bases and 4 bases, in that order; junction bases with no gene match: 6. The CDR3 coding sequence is TGCGCCAGCAGCCAAGATAAGGGACTAGCGGGATATTACGAGCAGTACTTC. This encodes CASSQDKGLAGYYEQYF.

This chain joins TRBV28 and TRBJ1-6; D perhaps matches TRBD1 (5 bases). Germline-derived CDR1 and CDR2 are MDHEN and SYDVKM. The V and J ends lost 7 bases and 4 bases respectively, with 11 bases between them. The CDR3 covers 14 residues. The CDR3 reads CASTGVEYNSPLHF. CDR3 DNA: TGTGCCAGCACGGGGGTGGAGTATAATTCACCCCTCCACTTT.

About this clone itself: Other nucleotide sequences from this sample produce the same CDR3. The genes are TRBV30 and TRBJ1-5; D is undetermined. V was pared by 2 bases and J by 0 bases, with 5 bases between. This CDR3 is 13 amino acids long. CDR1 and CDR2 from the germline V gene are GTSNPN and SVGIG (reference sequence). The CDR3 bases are TGTGCCTGGAGTAGAGATAGCAATCAGCCCCAGCATTTT. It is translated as CAWSRDSNQPQHF.

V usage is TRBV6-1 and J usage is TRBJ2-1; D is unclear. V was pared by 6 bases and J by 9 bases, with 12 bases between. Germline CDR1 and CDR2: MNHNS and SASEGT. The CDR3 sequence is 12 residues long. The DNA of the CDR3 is TGTGCCAGCAGACTTGGACCTGGTGAGCAGTTCTTC. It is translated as CASRLGPGEQFF.

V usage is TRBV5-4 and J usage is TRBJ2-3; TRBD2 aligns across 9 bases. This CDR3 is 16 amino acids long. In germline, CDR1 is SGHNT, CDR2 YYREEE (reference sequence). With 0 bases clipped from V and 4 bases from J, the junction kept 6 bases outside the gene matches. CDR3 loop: CASSLDWSGRSDTQYF. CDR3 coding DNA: TGTGCCAGCAGCTTGGATTGGAGCGGGAGGTCAGATACGCAGTATTTT. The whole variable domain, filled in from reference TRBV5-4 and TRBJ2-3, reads ETGVTQSPTHLIKTRGQQVTLRCSSQSGHNTVSWYQQALGQGPQFIFQYYREEENGRGNFPPRFSGLQFPNYSSELNVNALELDDSALYLCASSLDWSGRSDTQYFGPGTRLTVL.

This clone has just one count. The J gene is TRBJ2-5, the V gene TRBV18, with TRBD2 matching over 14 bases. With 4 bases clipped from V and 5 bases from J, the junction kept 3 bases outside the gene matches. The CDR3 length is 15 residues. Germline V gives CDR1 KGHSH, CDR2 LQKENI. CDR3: CASSRLAGGPETQYF. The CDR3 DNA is TGTGCCAGCTCACGACTAGCGGGAGGGCCGGAGACCCAGTACTTC.

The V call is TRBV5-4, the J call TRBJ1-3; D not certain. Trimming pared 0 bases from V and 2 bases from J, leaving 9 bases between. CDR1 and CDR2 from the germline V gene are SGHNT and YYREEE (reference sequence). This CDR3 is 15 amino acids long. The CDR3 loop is CASSLGIGTGNTIYF. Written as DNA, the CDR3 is TGTGCCAGCAGCTTGGGGATCGGCACTGGAAACACCATATATTTT.